The table lists the clone carrying this T cell receptor (beta chain) with many counts. Its antigen remains unidentified. The source of the sample is a study of T-cell reconstitution after alpha-beta-depleted transplantation in children. Study results and limitations: Approximately two months post-transplant, alpha-beta T cells reportedly originated from several hundred expanded graft clones. One year after transplant, T-cell counts and diversity came mostly from newly produced T cells.

CDR3 length: 14 amino acids. Trimming took 4 bases from V and 3 from J, leaving 10 bases between them. Germline lookup yields CDR1 LGHDT and CDR2 YNNKEL (reference sequence). Using unique molecular identifiers, the investigators prepared the TCRbeta library. TCRdb processed the PCR reads anew with MiXCR; each CDR3 protein has one entry. The sample contains some 300,000 distinct CDR3 sequences, over 9% of which appear only once. This clonotype was sampled from a boy under two years old with acute myeloid leukemia, due to receive a stem cell transplant. The sequencing here drew on PBMCs, taken before TCRalphabeta/CD19-depleted stem cell transplant. The chain links TRBV3-1 to TRBJ1-3; tentative D call: TRBD1 (6 bases). The CDR3 sequence: CASSPRTDGNTIYF. The CDR3 coding sequence is TGTGCCAGCAGCCCTCGGACAGATGGAAACACCATATATTTT.